This TCR beta chain was captured by sequencing in a study of blood T cell repertoires in COVID-19. Study context: Acute-phase and convalescent COVID-19 samples originated in the United States, Italy and Spain. Sample material is recorded as cDNA or gDNA derived from T cells, B-cell-depleted T cells, or PBMCs.

Authors' processing steps: Researchers report that nucleated cell counts were estimated from reference gene primer amplification. Sequenced by immunoSEQ multiplex PCR; TCRdb stores in-frame clones only, minus some. The V and J calls and clone size come from that table; D and trimming were worked out from the DNA. The sample holds roughly 100,000 clones, around 92% seen once. This TCR was sampled from a man younger than 35 with acute or convalescent COVID-19. The specimen sequenced was peripheral blood.

CDR3 coding DNA: TGTGCCAGTAGTGCTAGAAGCGAGCAGTACTTC. It encodes CASSARSEQYF. The genes are TRBV19 and TRBJ2-7; D not certain. The germline V gene encodes CDR1 LNHDA and CDR2 SQIVND (reference sequence). This CDR3 has 11 residues. The V gene lost 5 bases and the J gene lost 6 bases, with 8 bases spanning the gap.